Listed below are T cell receptor beta chains from one sample, sequenced in a study of type 1 regulatory T cells. What these receptors recognize is not known. TCRdb reprocessed the reads with MiXCR, giving one entry per CDR3 protein. The data show approximately 23,000 distinct CDR3 sequences, approximately 72% seen once. The sample comprised cultured T cells, either the whole culture or a sorted T cell fraction (not recorded which). The receptors here all came from a human donor in good health. Each CDR3 is given without its conserved first and last residue. Each record gives: V gene, CDR3 protein.

TRBV7-8 ASSREGGVTEAF
TRBV6-1 ASRTGTGGNTDTQY
TRBV7-9 ASSWGLAGVGEKLF
TRBV7-2 ASTPWGSGNTIY
TRBV29-1 SVDADRVGYT
TRBV10-3 ATLGLAGASGTDTQY
TRBV13 ASSLDSTGNTIY
TRBV11-2 ASSPTGVGGYT
TRBV6-2/TRBV6-3 ATSGGQLRNTGELF
TRBV20-1 SARQDRGAGYT
TRBV20-1 SAPRTGGGGELF
TRBV12-3/TRBV12-4 ASSRGASEQF
TRBV7-2 ASSGGGAQVNTEAF
TRBV6-2/TRBV6-3 ASRKDSQPQH
TRBV5-1 ASSPSRPSYEQY
TRBV11-3 ASGRQGGTDTQY
TRBV28 ASSAAPGRNEQF
TRBV2 ASSAGLAGGPMGNEQF
TRBV2 ASRPPGFAEAF
TRBV27 ASSLTDGNYGYT
TRBV7-9 ASSRRQAGGLETQY
TRBV6-5 ASKRGSKGNTGELF
TRBV2 ASRVETDGQPQH
TRBV20-1 SARNMYSNQPQH
TRBV12-5 ASGQRQGRDEQF
TRBV7-9 ASSLVVGSSGNTIY
TRBV12-3/TRBV12-4 ASSGGQETQY
TRBV18 ASSPGGQTSNQPQH
TRBV20-1 SARPPIGSRHYGYT
TRBV5-1 ASSFRWRSSYNEQF
TRBV20-1 SHRQGTDTQY
TRBV20-1 SARDGTGYNEQF
TRBV4-1 ASSQGTPNYGYT
TRBV7-8 ASSSPGQRNEKLF
TRBV7-2 ASSLGGQRDEKLF
TRBV7-6 ASSPRPGNYEQY
TRBV27 ASSLGSGGPDTQY
TRBV28 ASRQTDNYGYT
TRBV20-1 SARLTVDEQF
TRBV28 ASSFLSKETQY
TRBV7-9 ASSGRTEAF
TRBV20-1 SGAPTLNIQY
TRBV29-1 SVESEVYTQY